This T cell receptor beta chain is from a study of blood T cell repertoires in COVID-19. Turning to the study itself: Sources were T cells, B-cell-depleted T cells, or PBMCs; the material itself was cDNA or gDNA.

Authors' methods: Estimated nucleated cell counts came from reference gene primer amplification. This table comes from immunoSEQ multiplex PCR, and its TCRdb copy is limited to in-frame clones, with some not included. V and J calls and clone size come straight from that table; D and trimming were deduced from the DNA. The profile shows 40,000 to 60,000 clones, 86% of them singletons. The CDR3 is 14 residues long. The V end lost 4 bases, the J end lost 2 bases, and 9 bases lay between the germline ends. Germline V gene data show CDR1 as GTSNPN and CDR2 as SVGIG (reference sequence). The V gene is TRBV30, the J gene TRBJ2-6; D remains unclear. The TCR was taken from an elderly man with active COVID-19. Sequenced material: peripheral blood. The CDR3 protein is CAWTFGPGANVLTF. DNA for the CDR3: TGTGCCTGGACTTTTGGCCCTGGGGCCAACGTCCTGACTTTC.